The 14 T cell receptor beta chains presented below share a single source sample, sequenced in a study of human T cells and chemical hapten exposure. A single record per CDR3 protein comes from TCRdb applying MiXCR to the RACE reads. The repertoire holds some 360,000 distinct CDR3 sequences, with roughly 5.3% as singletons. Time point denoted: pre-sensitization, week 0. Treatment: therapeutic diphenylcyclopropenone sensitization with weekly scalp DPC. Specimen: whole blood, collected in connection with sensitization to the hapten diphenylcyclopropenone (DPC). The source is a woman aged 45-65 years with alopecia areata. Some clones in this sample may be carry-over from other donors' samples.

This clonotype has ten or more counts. The CDR3 loop is CSVVAGGPSEQFF. The CDR3 DNA is TGCAGCGTTGTGGCGGGAGGGCCCAGTGAGCAGTTCTTC. The chain carries TRBV29-1 and TRBJ2-1, with 9 positions matching TRBD2. This CDR3 spans 13 amino acids. Per germline, CDR1 SQVTM and CDR2 ANQGSEA. J gave up 9 bases and V 4 bases, and 7 bases lay outside the gene matches.

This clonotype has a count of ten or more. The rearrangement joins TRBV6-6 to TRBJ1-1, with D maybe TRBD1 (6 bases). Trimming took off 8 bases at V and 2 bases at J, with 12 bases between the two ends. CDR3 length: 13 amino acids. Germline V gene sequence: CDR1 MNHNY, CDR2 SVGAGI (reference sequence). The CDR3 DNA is TGTGCCAGCGGGGGGGCGCGAAACACTGAAGCTTTCTTT. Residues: CASGGARNTEAFF.

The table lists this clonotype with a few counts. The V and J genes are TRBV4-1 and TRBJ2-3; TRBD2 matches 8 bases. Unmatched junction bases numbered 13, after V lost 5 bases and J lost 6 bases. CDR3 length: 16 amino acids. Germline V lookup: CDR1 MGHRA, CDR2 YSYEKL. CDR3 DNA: TGCGCCAGCAGCTCCAGATTTGAACTAGCGGAGGATACGCAGTATTTT. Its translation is CASSSRFELAEDTQYF.

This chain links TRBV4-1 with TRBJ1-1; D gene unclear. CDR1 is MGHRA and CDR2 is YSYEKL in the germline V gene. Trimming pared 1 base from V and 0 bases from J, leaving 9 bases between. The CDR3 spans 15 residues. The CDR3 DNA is TGCGCCAGCAGCCAAGTTCAGGCGATGAACACTGAAGCTTTCTTT. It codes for CASSQVQAMNTEAFF.

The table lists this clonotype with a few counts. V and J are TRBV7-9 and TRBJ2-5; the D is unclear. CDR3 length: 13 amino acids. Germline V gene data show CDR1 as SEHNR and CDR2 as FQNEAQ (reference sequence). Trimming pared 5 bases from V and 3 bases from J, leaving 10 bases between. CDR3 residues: CASSPRAEETQYF. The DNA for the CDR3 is TGTGCCAGCAGCCCACGGGCCGAAGAGACCCAGTACTTC.

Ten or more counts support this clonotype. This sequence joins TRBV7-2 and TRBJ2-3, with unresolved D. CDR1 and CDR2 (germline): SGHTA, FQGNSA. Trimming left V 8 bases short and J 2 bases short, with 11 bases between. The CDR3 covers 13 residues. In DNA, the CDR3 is TGTGCCAGCTGTCTTAGGGCCACAGATACGCAGTATTTT. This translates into CASCLRATDTQYF. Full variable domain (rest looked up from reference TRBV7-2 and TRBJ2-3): GAGVSQSPSNKVTEKGKDVELRCDPISGHTALYWYRQSLGQGLEFLIYFQGNSAPDKSGLPSDRFSAERTGGSVSTLTIQRTQQEDSAVYLCASCLRATDTQYFGPGTRLTVL.

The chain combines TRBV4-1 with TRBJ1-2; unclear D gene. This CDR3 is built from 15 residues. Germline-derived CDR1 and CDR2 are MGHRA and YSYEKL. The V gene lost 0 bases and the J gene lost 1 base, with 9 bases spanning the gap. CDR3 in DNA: TGCGCCAGCAGCCAAGAGGCCGGGATTAACTATGGCTACACCTTC. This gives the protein CASSQEAGINYGYTF.

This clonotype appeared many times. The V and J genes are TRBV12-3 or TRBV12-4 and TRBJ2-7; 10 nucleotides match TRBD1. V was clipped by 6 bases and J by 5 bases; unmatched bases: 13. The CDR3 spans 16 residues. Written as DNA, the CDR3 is TGTGCCAGCAGCCCCGGGGGGGGACAGGGGACCCACGAGCAGTACTTC. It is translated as CASSPGGGQGTHEQYF.

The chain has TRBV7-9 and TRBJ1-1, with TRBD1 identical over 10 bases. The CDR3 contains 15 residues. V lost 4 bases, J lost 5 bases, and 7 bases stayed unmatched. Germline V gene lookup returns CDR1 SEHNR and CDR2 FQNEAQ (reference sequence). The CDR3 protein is CASSSLGQGMTEAFF. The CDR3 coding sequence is TGTGCCAGCAGCTCCCTGGGACAGGGGATGACTGAAGCTTTCTTT.

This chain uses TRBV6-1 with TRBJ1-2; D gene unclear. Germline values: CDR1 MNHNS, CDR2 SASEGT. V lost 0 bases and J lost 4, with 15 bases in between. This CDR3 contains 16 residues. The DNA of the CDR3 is TGTGCCAGCAGTGAAGCGGTCGGTTCCCAGCCCTATGGCTACACCTTC. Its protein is CASSEAVGSQPYGYTF.

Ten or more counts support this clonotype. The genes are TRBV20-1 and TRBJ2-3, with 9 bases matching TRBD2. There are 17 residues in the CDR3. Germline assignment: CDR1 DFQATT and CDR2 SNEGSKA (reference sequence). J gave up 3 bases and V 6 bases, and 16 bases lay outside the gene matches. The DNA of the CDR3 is TGCAGTGCCACCTTACCAGTAGCGGGAGTACGTACAGATACGCAGTATTTT. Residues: CSATLPVAGVRTDTQYF.

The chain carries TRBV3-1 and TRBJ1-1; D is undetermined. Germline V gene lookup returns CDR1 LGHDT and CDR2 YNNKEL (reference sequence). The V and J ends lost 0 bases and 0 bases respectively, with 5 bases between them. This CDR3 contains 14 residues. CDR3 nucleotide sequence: TGTGCCAGCAGCCAAGATAGGGTGAACACTGAAGCTTTCTTT. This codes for CASSQDRVNTEAFF.

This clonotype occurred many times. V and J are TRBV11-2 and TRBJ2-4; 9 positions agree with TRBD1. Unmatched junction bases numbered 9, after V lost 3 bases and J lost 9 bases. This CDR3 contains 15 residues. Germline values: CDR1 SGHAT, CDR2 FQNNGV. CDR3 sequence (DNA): TGTGCCAGCAGCTTGGAACCGGGACAGGGAGGCATTCAGTACTTC. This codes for CASSLEPGQGGIQYF.

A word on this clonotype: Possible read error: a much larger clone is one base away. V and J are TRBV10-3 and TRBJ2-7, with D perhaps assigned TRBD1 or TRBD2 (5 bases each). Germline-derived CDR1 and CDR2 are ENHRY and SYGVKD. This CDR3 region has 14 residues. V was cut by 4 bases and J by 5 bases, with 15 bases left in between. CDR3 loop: CAISVRDHGNEQYF. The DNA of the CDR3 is TGTGCCATCAGTGTCCGGGACCATGGCAACGAGCAGTACTTC.